A selection of T cell receptor beta chains follows, all from one sample in a study of blood T cell repertoires in COVID-19. Clones were read by immunoSEQ multiplex PCR, and TCRdb kept only the in-frame ones, dropping some. The sample lists approximately 30,000 clones, 91% seen once, with about a sixth in the top ten. Sequenced material: peripheral blood. All receptors come from a human donor with active COVID-19. The donor label of this sample is uncertain. Both conserved end residues are part of each CDR3. A D gene is named only where the DNA matches it firmly. Some rows mark clone size as missing; the rest say once, few, many or name a class of expanded clone.

V gene	J gene	D gene	clone size	CDR3 protein	CDR3 DNA
TRBV9	TRBJ2-3	TRBD1	NA	CASSVEGQGTDTQYF	TGTGCCAGCAGCGTAGAGGGACAGGGGACAGATACGCAGTATTTT
TRBV9	TRBJ1-2	NA	NA	CASSVAGIPNYGYTF	TGTGCCAGCAGCGTGGCAGGAATTCCTAACTATGGCTACACCTTC
TRBV5-1	TRBJ2-7	TRBD1	NA	CASSVDRGYEQYF	TGCGCCAGCAGTGTGGACAGGGGTTACGAGCAGTACTTC
TRBV3-1/TRBV3-2	TRBJ2-3	NA	NA	CASKPRIGGPGDTQYF	TGTGCTTCAAAGCCAAGGATCGGGGGGCCGGGAGATACGCAGTATTTT
TRBV19	TRBJ1-2	TRBD1	once	CASSIGLLDRNYGYTF	TGTGCCAGTAGTATAGGGCTTTTGGACAGGAATTATGGCTACACCTTC
TRBV28	TRBJ2-5	NA	NA	CASSTAPQETQYF	TGTGCCAGCAGTACAGCCCCACAAGAGACCCAGTACTTC
TRBV30	TRBJ2-7	TRBD1	NA	CAYDRGTSYEQYF	TGTGCTTACGACAGGGGGACTTCCTACGAGCAGTACTTC
TRBV4-3	TRBJ1-2	NA	once	CASSPRRGGDPYGYTF	TGCGCCAGCAGCCCTCGTAGGGGGGGCGATCCCTATGGCTACACCTTC
TRBV5-8	TRBJ2-2	TRBD2	NA	CASSQTGTRRNRELFF	TGTGCCAGCAGTCAAACCGGGACTAGGAGGAATAGGGAGCTGTTTTTT
TRBV3-1/TRBV3-2	TRBJ2-1	NA	NA	CASSQDAGNEQFF	TGTGCCAGCAGCCAAGATGCGGGGAATGAGCAGTTCTTC
TRBV2	TRBJ1-2	TRBD1	once	CASLEDRYNYGYTF	TGTGCCAGCCTCGAGGACAGGTATAACTATGGCTACACCTTC
TRBV3-1/TRBV3-2	TRBJ2-7	NA	NA	CASSQAGESEQYF	TGTGCCAGCAGCCAAGCCGGAGAAAGCGAGCAGTACTTC
TRBV7-3	TRBJ2-1	NA	NA	CASSTRVTIGYNEQFF	TGTGCCAGCAGCACCAGGGTAACAATAGGATACAATGAGCAGTTCTTC
TRBV5-1	TRBJ2-3	TRBD2	NA	CASSFVAGGPDTQYF	TGCGCCAGCAGCTTTGTAGCGGGGGGGCCAGATACGCAGTATTTT
TRBV19	TRBJ1-2	NA	NA	CASSIESGGQPNYGYTF	TGTGCCAGTAGTATAGAATCGGGCGGGCAGCCGAACTATGGCTACACCTTC
TRBV11-2	TRBJ2-3	TRBD2	NA	CASSLGGRGGDTQYF	TGTGCCAGCAGCTTAGGCGGGAGAGGAGGAGATACGCAGTATTTT
TRBV28	TRBJ1-2	TRBD1	NA	CASSSPRQGRSYGYTF	TGTGCCAGCAGTTCCCCTCGACAGGGGAGAAGCTATGGCTACACCTTC
TRBV27	TRBJ2-1	TRBD1	NA	CASSLQIRQGARSEQFF	TGTGCCAGCAGTCTTCAGATCCGACAGGGGGCACGAAGTGAGCAGTTCTTC
TRBV5-8	TRBJ2-5	NA	NA	CASRQGRGTYQETQYF	TGTGCCAGCAGACAAGGGAGAGGAACGTACCAAGAGACCCAGTACTTC
TRBV12-2	TRBJ1-2	NA	NA	CASRLGQGGLIDYGYTF	TGTGCAAGTCGCTTAGGACAGGGGGGGCTGATTGACTATGGCTACACCTTC
TRBV7-7	TRBJ2-3	NA	NA	CASSLGGQLADTQYF	TGTGCTAGCAGCTTAGGGGGACAACTGGCAGATACGCAGTATTTT
TRBV25-1	TRBJ2-5	NA	medium-sized	CASSSGGGETQYF	TGTGCCAGCAGTTCGGGGGGCGGGGAGACCCAGTACTTC
TRBV6-2/TRBV6-3	TRBJ1-4	NA	NA	CASSYSIGSRGEKLFF	TGTGCCAGCAGTTACTCGATAGGGTCCAGGGGTGAAAAACTGTTTTTT
TRBV6-6	TRBJ1-5	NA	few	CASSSGSQQDQPQHF	TGTGCCAGCAGCTCGGGAAGCCAGCAGGATCAGCCCCAGCATTTT
TRBV4-1	TRBJ2-3	NA	NA	CASSTGPTTDTQYF	TGCGCCAGCAGCACAGGGCCAACCACAGATACGCAGTATTTT
TRBV7-2	TRBJ2-4	TRBD1	NA	CASSPRQGSIQYF	TGTGCCAGCAGCCCTCGACAGGGGAGCATTCAGTACTTC
TRBV19	TRBJ2-1	TRBD1	NA	CASSIWGTGHNEQFF	TGTGCCAGTAGTATATGGGGGACAGGGCACAATGAGCAGTTCTTC
TRBV6-2/TRBV6-3	TRBJ2-2	TRBD2	NA	CASSILAGGTGELFF	TGTGCCAGCAGTATATTAGCGGGAGGGACCGGGGAGCTGTTTTTT
TRBV6-5	TRBJ2-1	TRBD2	once	CATSEREGPYNEQFF	TGTGCCACCTCGGAGCGGGAGGGCCCCTACAATGAGCAGTTCTTC
TRBV2	TRBJ2-6	TRBD1	NA	CASSWDRGTSGANVLTF	TGTGCCAGCAGTTGGGACAGGGGGACCTCTGGGGCCAACGTCCTGACTTTC
TRBV7-9	TRBJ2-3	NA	NA	CASSLDYDTQYF	TGTGCCAGCAGCTTAGACTACGATACGCAGTATTTT
TRBV3-1/TRBV3-2	TRBJ2-5	NA	NA	CASSQEPGLWETQYF	TGTGCCAGCAGCCAAGAACCAGGATTATGGGAGACCCAGTACTTC
TRBV2	TRBJ1-2	NA	NA	CASSSSPGGYTF	TGTGCCAGCAGCTCCTCTCCAGGGGGCTACACCTTC
TRBV5-1	TRBJ1-1	NA	NA	CASSFGAGRPTEAFF	TGCGCCAGCAGCTTTGGCGCCGGGAGGCCCACTGAAGCTTTCTTT
TRBV6-5	TRBJ1-2	TRBD1	NA	CASSGTGGFYGYTF	TGTGCCAGCTCCGGGACAGGGGGCTTCTATGGCTACACCTTC